A single sample gave rise to the 7 T cell receptor beta chains below, sequenced in a study of blood T cell repertoires in COVID-19. TCRdb's table, derived via immunoSEQ multiplex PCR, lists solely in-frame clones and lacks some. The sample contains some 54,000 clones, around four fifths of which appear only once. Material: peripheral blood. All receptors derive from a woman aged 60 to 75 with acute or convalescent COVID-19.

The rearrangement links TRBV28 to TRBJ1-5; D is possibly TRBD1 (6 bases). In germline, CDR1 is MDHEN, CDR2 SYDVKM. CDR3 size: 17 residues. Trimming pared 2 bases from V and 8 bases from J, leaving 22 bases between. CDR3 amino acids: CASSLRSDQGTNEPQHF. The CDR3 DNA reads as TGTGCCAGCAGTTTACGATCCGATCAGGGGACCAACGAGCCCCAGCATTTT. Complete variable domain (other parts from reference TRBV28 and TRBJ1-5): DVKVTQSSRYLVKRTGEKVFLECVQDMDHENMFWYRQDPGLGLRLIYFSYDVKMKEKGDIPEGYSVSREKKERFSLILESASTNQTSMYLCASSLRSDQGTNEPQHFGDGTRLSIL.

V and J are TRBV9 and TRBJ2-1; 8 positions agree with TRBD1. This CDR3 spans 15 amino acids. Per germline, CDR1 SGDLS and CDR2 YYNGEE. The V segment lost 4 bases and the J segment 0 bases; nucleotides outside the gene matches: 3. CDR3 in amino acids: CASSNDRGSYNEQFF. The CDR3 coding sequence is TGTGCCAGCAGCAACGACAGGGGCTCCTACAATGAGCAGTTCTTC. Full variable domain (missing parts from reference TRBV9 and TRBJ2-1): DSGVTQTPKHLITATGQRVTLRCSPRSGDLSVYWYQQSLDQGLQFLIQYYNGEERAKGNILERFSAQQFPDLHSELNLSSLELGDSALYFCASSNDRGSYNEQFFGPGTRLTVL.

The chain carries TRBV24-1 and TRBJ2-1, with 10 positions matching TRBD2. The CDR3 loop spans 16 amino acids. After removal of 4 bases from V and 8 bases from J, the junction contained 10 bases not matched to a gene. Germline V gene sequence: CDR1 KGHDR, CDR2 SFDVKD. The CDR3: CATSDRTSGIKDEQFF. The DNA for the CDR3 is TGTGCCACCAGTGACCGGACTAGCGGTATTAAGGATGAGCAGTTCTTC.

The chain is built from TRBV28 and TRBJ2-5, with a tentative D call TRBD1 (6 bases). Germline V gives CDR1 MDHEN, CDR2 SYDVKM. This CDR3 is 16 amino acids long. Deletions cut 4 bases from V and 2 bases from J, with 17 bases between. This chain's CDR3 is CASSSTHRVGQETQYF. CDR3 nucleotides: TGTGCCAGCAGTTCAACCCACAGGGTAGGGCAAGAGACCCAGTACTTC.

The rearrangement uses TRBV3-1 (or the pseudogene TRBV3-2) and TRBJ1-4; 7 bases are shared with TRBD1. J was trimmed by 5 bases and V by 2 bases; bases with no gene match: 11. Germline-derived CDR1 and CDR2 are LGHDT and YNNKEL (reference sequence). CDR3 length: 17 residues. The CDR3 region has the DNA TGTGCCAGCAGCCAAAGGGAACGACAGGGACGAAATGAAAAACTGTTTTTT. It encodes CASSQRERQGRNEKLFF.

The chain carries TRBV5-6 and TRBJ1-2, with D unresolved. The CDR3 spans 13 residues. V was clipped by 4 bases and J by 3 bases, with 10 bases between them. The germline V gene encodes CDR1 SGHDT and CDR2 YYEEEE. The CDR3 here is CASSLWADYGYTF. CDR3 nucleotides: TGTGCCAGCAGCCTTTGGGCAGACTATGGCTACACCTTC. Supplemented by reference TRBV5-6 and TRBJ1-2, the full variable domain reads DAGVTQSPTHLIKTRGQQVTLRCSPKSGHDTVSWYQQALGQGPQFIFQYYEEEERQRGNFPDRFSGHQFPNYSSELNVNALLLGDSALYLCASSLWADYGYTFGSGTRLTVV.

The chain is built from TRBV4-2 and TRBJ2-2; 8 nucleotides align to TRBD2. CDR3 length: 15 amino acids. V was pared by 1 base and J by 8 bases, with 6 bases of the junction left unmatched. Germline CDR1 LGHNA, CDR2 YNFKEQ. In DNA form, the CDR3 reads TGTGCCAGCAGCCAAGCCCCGGGAGGGATTGGGGAGCTGTTTTTT. It yields the protein CASSQAPGGIGELFF.